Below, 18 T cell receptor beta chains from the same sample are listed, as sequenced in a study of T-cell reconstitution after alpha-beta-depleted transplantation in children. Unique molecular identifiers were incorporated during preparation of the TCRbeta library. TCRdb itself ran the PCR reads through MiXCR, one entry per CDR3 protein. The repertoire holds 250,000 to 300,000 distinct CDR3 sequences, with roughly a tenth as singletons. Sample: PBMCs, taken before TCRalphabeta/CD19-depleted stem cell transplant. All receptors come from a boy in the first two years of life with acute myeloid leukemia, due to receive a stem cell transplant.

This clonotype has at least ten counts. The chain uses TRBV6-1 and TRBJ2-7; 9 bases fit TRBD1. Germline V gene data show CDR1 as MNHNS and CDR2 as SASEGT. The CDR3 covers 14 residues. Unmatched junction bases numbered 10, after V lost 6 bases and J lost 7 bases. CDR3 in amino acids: CASSHPGQGDEQYF. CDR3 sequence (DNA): TGTGCCAGCAGCCACCCGGGACAGGGAGATGAGCAGTACTTC.

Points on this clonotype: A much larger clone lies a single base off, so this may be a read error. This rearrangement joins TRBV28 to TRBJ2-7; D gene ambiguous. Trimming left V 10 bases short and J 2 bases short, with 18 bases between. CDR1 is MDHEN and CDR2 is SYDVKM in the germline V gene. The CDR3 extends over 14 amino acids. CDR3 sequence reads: CATSVGSNPYEQYF. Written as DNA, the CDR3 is TGTGCCACCTCAGTGGGGTCAAACCCCTACGAGCAGTACTTC.

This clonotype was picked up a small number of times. The CDR3 loop reads CSARRLNGGDTQYF. In nucleotides, the CDR3 is TGCAGTGCTAGGCGACTTAACGGGGGAGATACGCAGTATTTT. V gene TRBV20-1 combines with J gene TRBJ2-3, with D possibly being TRBD2 (6 bases). V was shortened by 3 bases and J by 5 bases, with 15 bases between the two germline ends. The CDR3 is made up of 14 amino acids. Germline V gene data show CDR1 as DFQATT and CDR2 as SNEGSKA (reference sequence).

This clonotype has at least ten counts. The CDR3, as DNA: TGTGCCAGCAGCTATATTCCGGGACTTAACAATGAGCAGTTCTTC. Its translation: CASSYIPGLNNEQFF. The chain employs TRBV11-2 and TRBJ2-1; D may be TRBD2 (6 bases). Germline V gives CDR1 SGHAT, CDR2 FQNNGV. V was shortened by 4 bases and J by 5 bases, with 15 bases between the two germline ends. The CDR3 spans 15 residues.

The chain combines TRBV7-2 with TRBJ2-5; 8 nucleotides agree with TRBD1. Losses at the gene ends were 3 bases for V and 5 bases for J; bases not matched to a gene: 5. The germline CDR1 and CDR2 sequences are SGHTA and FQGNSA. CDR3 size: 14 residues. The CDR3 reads CASSFRGRRETQYF. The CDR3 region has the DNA TGTGCCAGCAGCTTCAGGGGGCGTAGGGAGACCCAGTACTTC. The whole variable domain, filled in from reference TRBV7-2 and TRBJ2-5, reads GAGVSQSPSNKVTEKGKDVELRCDPISGHTALYWYRQSLGQGLEFLIYFQGNSAPDKSGLPSDRFSAERTGGSVSTLTIQRTQQEDSAVYLCASSFRGRRETQYFGPGTRLLVL.

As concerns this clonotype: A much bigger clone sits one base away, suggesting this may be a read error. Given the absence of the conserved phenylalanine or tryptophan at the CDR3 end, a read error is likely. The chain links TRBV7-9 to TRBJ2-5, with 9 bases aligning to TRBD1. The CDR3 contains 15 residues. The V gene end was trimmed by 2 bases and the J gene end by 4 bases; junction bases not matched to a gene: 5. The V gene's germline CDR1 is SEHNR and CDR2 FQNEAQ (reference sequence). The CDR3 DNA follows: TGTGCCAGCAGCTTATACGGGACAGGGACAGAGACCCAGTACTTA. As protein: CASSLYGTGTETQYL.

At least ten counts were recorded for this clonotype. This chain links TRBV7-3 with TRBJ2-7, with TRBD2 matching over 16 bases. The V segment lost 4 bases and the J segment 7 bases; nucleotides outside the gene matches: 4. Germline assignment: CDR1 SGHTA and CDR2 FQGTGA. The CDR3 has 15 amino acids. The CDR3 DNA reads TGTGCCAGCAGCTCGGGACTAGCGGGAGGGGATGAGCAGTACTTC. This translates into CASSSGLAGGDEQYF.

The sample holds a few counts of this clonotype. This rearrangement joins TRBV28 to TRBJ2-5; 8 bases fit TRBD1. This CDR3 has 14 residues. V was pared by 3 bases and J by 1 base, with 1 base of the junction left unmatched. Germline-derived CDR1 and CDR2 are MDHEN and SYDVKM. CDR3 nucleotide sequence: TGTGCCAGCAGTTTGACAGGGGCCCAAGAGACCCAGTACTTC. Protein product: CASSLTGAQETQYF.

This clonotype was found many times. CDR3 DNA sequence: TGTGCCAGCAGCCTTATGGGACTAGCGTTCTACAATGAGCAGTTCTTC. Protein sequence: CASSLMGLAFYNEQFF. The V gene is TRBV7-8, the J gene TRBJ2-1; TRBD2 aligns across 10 bases. Germline V lookup: CDR1 SGHVS, CDR2 FQNEAQ. This CDR3 is built from 16 residues. The V segment lost 5 bases and the J segment 3 bases; nucleotides outside the gene matches: 7.

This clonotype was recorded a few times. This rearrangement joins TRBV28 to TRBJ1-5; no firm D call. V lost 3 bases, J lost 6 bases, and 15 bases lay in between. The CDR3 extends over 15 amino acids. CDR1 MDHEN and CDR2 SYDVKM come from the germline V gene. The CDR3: CASSFIRAKRQPQHF. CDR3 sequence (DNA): TGTGCCAGCAGTTTTATCCGCGCAAAACGTCAGCCCCAGCATTTT.

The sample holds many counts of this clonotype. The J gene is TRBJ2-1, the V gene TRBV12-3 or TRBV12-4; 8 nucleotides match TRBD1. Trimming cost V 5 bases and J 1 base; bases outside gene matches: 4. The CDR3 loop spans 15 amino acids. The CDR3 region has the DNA TGTGCCAGCAGTGTCCGACAGGGGTCCTACAATGAGCAGTTCTTC. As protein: CASSVRQGSYNEQFF.

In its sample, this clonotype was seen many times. The CDR3 nucleotides are TGTGCCAGCTTGGAGGGGGGGGAGCTGTTTTTT. Encoded protein: CASLEGGELFF. The chain couples TRBV27 to TRBJ2-2, with D tentatively TRBD2 (6 bases). Per germline, CDR1 MNHEY and CDR2 SMNVEV (reference sequence). This CDR3 spans 11 amino acids. V was clipped by 8 bases and J by 8 bases, with 9 bases between them.

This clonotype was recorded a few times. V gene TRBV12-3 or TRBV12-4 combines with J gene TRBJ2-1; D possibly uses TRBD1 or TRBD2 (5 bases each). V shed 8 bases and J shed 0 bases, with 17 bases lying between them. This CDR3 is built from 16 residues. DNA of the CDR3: TGTGCCAGCGATACCCGGGACCCTAGCTCCTACAATGAGCAGTTCTTC. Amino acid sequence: CASDTRDPSSYNEQFF.

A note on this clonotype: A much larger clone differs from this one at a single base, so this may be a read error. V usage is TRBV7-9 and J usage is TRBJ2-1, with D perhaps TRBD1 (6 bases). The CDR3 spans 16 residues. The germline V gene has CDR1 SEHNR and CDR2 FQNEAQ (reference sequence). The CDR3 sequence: CASSSDSLSSHNEQFF. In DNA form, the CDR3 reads TGTGCCAGCAGCTCGGACAGCCTCAGCTCCCACAATGAGCAGTTCTTC.

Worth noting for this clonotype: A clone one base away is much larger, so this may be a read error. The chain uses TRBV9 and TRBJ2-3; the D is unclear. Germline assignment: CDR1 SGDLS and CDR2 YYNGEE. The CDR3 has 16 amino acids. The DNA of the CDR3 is TGTGACAGCAGCCCCCAAGCGAGACTTGGCACAGATACGCAGTATTTT. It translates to CDSSPQARLGTDTQYF.

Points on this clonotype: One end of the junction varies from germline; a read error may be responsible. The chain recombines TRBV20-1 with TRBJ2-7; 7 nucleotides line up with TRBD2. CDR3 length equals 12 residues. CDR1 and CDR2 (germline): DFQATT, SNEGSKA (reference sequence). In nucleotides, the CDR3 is TGCAGTGCTAGCTGGGGGGGGTACGAGCGGTACTTC. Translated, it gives CSASWGGYERYF.

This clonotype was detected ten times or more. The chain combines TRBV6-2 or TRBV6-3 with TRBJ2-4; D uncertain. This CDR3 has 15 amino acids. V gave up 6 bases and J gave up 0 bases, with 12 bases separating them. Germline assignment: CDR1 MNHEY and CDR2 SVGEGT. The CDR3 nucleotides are TGTGCCAGCAGCCGACAACCTTCAGCCAAAAACATTCAGTACTTC. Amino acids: CASSRQPSAKNIQYF.

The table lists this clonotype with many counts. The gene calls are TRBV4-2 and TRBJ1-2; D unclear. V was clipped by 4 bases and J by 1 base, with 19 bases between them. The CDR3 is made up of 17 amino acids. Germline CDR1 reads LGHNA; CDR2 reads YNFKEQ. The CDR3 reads CASSPKERAALNYGYTF. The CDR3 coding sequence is TGTGCCAGCAGCCCCAAAGAGAGAGCAGCGCTTAACTATGGCTACACCTTC.